This T cell receptor (beta chain) emerged from a study of cytomegalovirus exposure and HLA in healthy donors listed by TCRdb under 2017. Study-wide context: According to an earlier analysis of a few hundred of the donors, about 190 million T cells yielded 117 million unique TCR beta sequences and about 300 Gb of sequence data. About five DR-DQ haplotypes were handled as single units for association and clustering because linkage in the cohort was strong. In the later analysis, no new phenotypic data were used to find candidate immune exposures; instead, reliance was placed on TCR beta sequences and their occurrence across donors. Of the approximately 400 genotyped donors, about 80% fell in the genetic ancestry cluster associated with self-reported Caucasian donors. The study profiled the T cell repertoires of hundreds of subjects by immunosequencing and related them to cytomegalovirus serostatus. Besides the first cohort of around 700 subjects, a separate validation cohort made up of 120 or so different subjects was used. A later genetic analysis used genome-wide SNP genotypes for about 60% of the 666 donors, treating that subset as a discovery cohort. To decide whether each TCR beta V gene segment behaved as functional or pseudogenic, an earlier analysis of some 600 of the donors relied on high-throughput TCR beta sequencing. Donor age, sex, ethnicity and CMV serostatus were compiled alongside the repertoire data. Class I and class II HLA loci were covered by the typing at four-digit resolution. The aim of the study was to test whether cataloging public T cell receptors could identify signatures of past pathogen exposure. An early release covering approximately 600 HLA-typed donors comprised about 320 gigabases of sequencing data and 85 million or so unique TCR sequences. All discovery cohort repertoires had been generated on a single sequencing platform. To predict cytomegalovirus infection status, the study brought together high-throughput TCR immunosequencing, statistical association of individual TCRs with disease status, and machine learning. The number of typed donors differed by locus: roughly 629-630 for A, B, C, DRB1 and DQB1; some 500 for DQA1; approximately 600 for DPA1; and around 470 for DPB1. To study patterns of TCR occurrence, a later analysis re-analyzed previously published TCR beta repertoires from just over 650 donors and added high-resolution HLA genotyping. On average, around 200,000 unique TCR beta nucleotide sequences were sequenced per donor among some 430 genotyped donors of the cohort, with 15% to 20% of those sequences being non-productive.

The cohort comprised hundreds of healthy bone marrow donors. All cohort members were sampled while nominally healthy, although unrecorded immune exposures were likely present. The donor tested CMV seropositive, placing the donor among the 289 seropositive members of the cohort. A peripheral blood sample was provided by each donor, and peripheral blood mononuclear cells were used for TCR beta sequencing. The Qiagen DNeasy Blood Extraction Kit was used to extract genomic DNA from the blood cell samples. Receptor amplification or capture employed the immunoSEQ multiplex PCR assay. For the multiplex PCR, a mixture combining 60 forward primers for TCR Vbeta segments and 13 reverse primers for TCR Jbeta segments was used. Amplification of the CDR3 region of rearranged TCR beta genes was performed with a multiplex PCR assay on genomic DNA. Amplified TCR beta libraries were sequenced as 87-base-pair reads on the Illumina HiSeq System. On the study's bioinformatics: A later analysis tallied 75 million to 85 million unique TCR beta chains across the 666 repertoires, and approximately 11 million of those chains were shared by two or more donors. To remove PCR and sequencing errors, raw reads were error-corrected and collapsed into unique sequences using a nearest-neighbor algorithm that merged closely related sequences. Alignment of CDR3 sequences to IMGT reference sequences was used to assign V, D and J gene segments. For a sequence to be retained, a match of at least six nucleotides to both a V gene segment and a J gene segment was required. A rearrangement counted as productive if the CDR3 had no stop codons and remained in frame with V and J, and every other rearrangement counted as non-productive. CDR3 was defined by IMGT convention, running from the second conserved V-encoded cysteine to the conserved J-encoded phenylalanine. In an earlier analysis of roughly 580 of the donors, sequences lacking an unambiguous match to a single V gene segment were excluded. In an earlier analysis of 587 of the donors, V segments were called functional above 56.7% productive rearrangements and were called segregating when the between-donor standard deviation exceeded 5%. A statistical classification framework was built to diagnose cytomegalovirus status from the catalog of TCR beta chain sequences. V and J gene assignment, in a later analysis, came from comparing TCR nucleotide sequences with IMGT/GENE-DB human TR gene sequences. The TCRdist pipeline was used in a later analysis to assign CDR3 sequences and most-parsimonious VDJ recombination scenarios. In a later analysis, every TCR beta chain was defined by the combination of its CDR3 amino acid sequence and its V-gene family, and reads without a unique V-gene family were dropped. To address suspected cross-contamination and a sequencing artifact, a later analysis removed around 590 highly shared, low-generation-probability nucleotide sequences. A later analysis calculated a clonal expansion index for each public chain from normalized within-repertoire ranks of inferred template counts. In a later analysis, generation probabilities were computed using a VDJ recombination model fitted to out-of-frame rearrangements, and the results were checked against IGoR. In a later analysis, TCR-TCR, TCR-HLA and TCR-CMV co-occurrence was scored with hypergeometric tests, and a repertoire-size bias correction was applied to TCR pairs. False discovery rates were estimated in a later analysis by permuting HLA or CMV assignments 20 times. A later analysis grouped co-occurring TCRs with DBSCAN, adding TCRdist sequence similarity when clustering within HLA-allele-positive subsets. Co-occurrence clustering excluded repertoires with fewer than 30,000 or more than 120,000 public chains, plus five with anomalous nucleotide sharing. Entries here come from immuneACCESS through TCRdb and include only in-frame sequences with V and J called. Some clones fail to appear in such tables; in the studies checked, an unresolved V gene covers under half of the shortfall, and the cause of the remainder is unknown. V, J and clone size were drawn from that table, and D and trimming were deduced from the DNA. This sample lists 170,000 or so clones; 75% to 85% were detected once. Under 8% of the sample is held by the ten biggest clonotypes.

From the cysteine through the phenylalanine, the CDR3 covers 13 amino acids. Of all the DNA, just the CDR3 is kept, 39 bases in frame from base 1. Unmatched junction bases come to 6, with V trimmed by 4 bases and J by 7 bases. CDR1 and CDR2 are drawn from the germline V gene: SGDLS, YYNGEE. Results the study describes overall, beyond this receptor: A later genetic analysis associated a missense DCLRE1C variant with V-gene and J-gene trimming of TCR beta chains, and an independent cohort replicated the association. Because some donors lacked HLA typing at each locus, the association tests relied only on the typed subset. According to a later genetic analysis, donors in an Asian-associated ancestry cluster had fewer N-insertions in productive TCRs than the roughly 670-donor mean. A later analysis associated about 18,000 TCR beta sequences with specific HLA alleles at a false discovery rate of 0.05. Some IMGT-functional V segments, including TRBV6-2 and TRBV6-3, could not be told apart with the 87-base-pair reads, so those segments were excluded. A cluster of highly shared sequence variants was judged likely to be a technical artifact of the sequencing pipeline. A few of the identified cytomegalovirus-associated TCR beta chains were confirmed in vitro to be specific for cytomegalovirus antigens. The authors suggested that the approach could potentially be extended to other disease states and immunological phenotypes. Most TCR sequences were observed very rarely across donors, whereas some public TCRs were present in many individuals. Correlated functional status among segregating V segments might be attributable to linkage disequilibrium, but an unknown experimental factor could not be ruled out. Because counts were too low, about 18 rarely observed V segments, including chromosome 9 orphons, were left out of the earlier analysis of some 640 of the donors. Only TCR beta chains were sequenced in this cohort, and the absence of alpha or paired-chain data limited detectable features. A further reported finding was that TCR beta sequences accurately predicted the HLA-A and HLA-B alleles for most subjects in the first cohort. For the cohort, immune exposure information was limited to CMV serostatus. According to a later analysis, most CMV-associated TCR beta chains appeared to be HLA-restricted, and the HLA associations seemed to be driven largely by CMV exposure. A later analysis reported that several top co-occurrence clusters appeared linked to parvovirus B19, influenza, CMV and Epstein-Barr virus. Roughly uniform sequencing depth across donors was assumed in presence/absence analyses, although this assumption may not hold. Broadly in line with IMGT annotations, most TCR beta V segments showed up in productive rearrangements about 87% or about 30% of the time in an earlier analysis of 587 of the donors. The study listed over 150 TCR beta chains as associated with cytomegalovirus. When HLA alleles, especially DR and DQ, strongly co-occurred, TCR associations were difficult to assign to individual alleles. In a later analysis, HLA-associated TCR beta chains showed more clonal expansion and lower generation probabilities than non-associated chains that were equally common. A later analysis found that TCR association rates varied across HLA loci, with DRB1 alleles showing the most associated TCRs and HLA-C alleles the fewest. The classifier was reported to diagnose cytomegalovirus status with high specificity and sensitivity in both the original and validation cohorts.

As concerns this clone: Its specific antigen is unknown. Base qualities were left out, and no much larger clone turns up one base away.

This sequence was found in a man in his fifties in good health and CMV-seropositive. Recombination connected TRBV9 to TRBJ1-2, and TRBD1 matches 8 of the central bases. Sequencing input: PBMCs. The nucleotides read TGTGCCAGCAGCCCCGACAGGGGTTTTGGCTACACCTTC. Its translation is CASSPDRGFGYTF.